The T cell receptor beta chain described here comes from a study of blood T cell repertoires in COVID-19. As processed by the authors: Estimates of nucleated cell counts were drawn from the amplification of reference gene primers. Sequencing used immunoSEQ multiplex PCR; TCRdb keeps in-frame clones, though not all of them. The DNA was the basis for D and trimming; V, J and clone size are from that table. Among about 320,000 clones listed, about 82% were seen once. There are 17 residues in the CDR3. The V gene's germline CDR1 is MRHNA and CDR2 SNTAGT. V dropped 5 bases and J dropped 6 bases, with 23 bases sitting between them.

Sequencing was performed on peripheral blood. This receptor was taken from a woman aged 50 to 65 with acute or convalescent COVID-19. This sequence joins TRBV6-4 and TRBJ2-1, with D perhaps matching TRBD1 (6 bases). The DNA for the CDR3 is TGTGCCAGCAGTCCGATACAGGGTCAGGGTACTGTCAATGAGCAGTTCTTC. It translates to CASSPIQGQGTVNEQFF.